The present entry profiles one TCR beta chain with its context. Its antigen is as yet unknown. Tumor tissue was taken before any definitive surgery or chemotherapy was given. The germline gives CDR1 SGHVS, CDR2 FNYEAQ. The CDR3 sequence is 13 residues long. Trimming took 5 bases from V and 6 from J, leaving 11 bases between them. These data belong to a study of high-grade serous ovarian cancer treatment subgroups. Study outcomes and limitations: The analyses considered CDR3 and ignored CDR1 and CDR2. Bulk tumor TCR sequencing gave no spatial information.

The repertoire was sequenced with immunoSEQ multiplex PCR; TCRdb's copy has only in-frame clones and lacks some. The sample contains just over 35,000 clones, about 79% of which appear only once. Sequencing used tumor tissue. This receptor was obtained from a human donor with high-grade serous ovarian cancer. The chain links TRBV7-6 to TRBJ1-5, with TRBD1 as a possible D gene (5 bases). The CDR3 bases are TGTGCCAGCAGCGACGGGGCCGCTCAGCCCCAGCATTTT. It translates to CASSDGAAQPQHF.